The entry below describes one T cell receptor beta chain. Its antigen is unknown. This record comes from a study of cytomegalovirus exposure and HLA in healthy donors. Notes on the study in general: TCR beta chains associated with HLA were, in a later analysis, more clonally expanded than equally common others. CMV serostatus alone was available as immune exposure information.

Healthy bone marrow donors supplied every sample. PCR primers comprised 60 Vbeta and 13 Jbeta primers. The method was immunoSEQ multiplex PCR; TCRdb's version includes in-frame clones alone and lacks a portion of them. The sample contains some 140,000 clones, 85% of which appear only once. The sample consisted of PBMCs. The sequence was collected from a woman aged 25 to 39 in good health and CMV-seropositive.

The CDR3 region has the DNA TGTGCCAGCAGCCCCGAAATAGGTGCCGGGATGGAGACCCAGTACTTC. It is translated as CASSPEIGAGMETQYF. This chain uses TRBV9 with TRBJ2-5, with D possibly TRBD2 on 5 matching bases. The V end was cut by 4 bases, the J end by 5 bases, with 21 bases between. CDR1 and CDR2 (germline): SGDLS, YYNGEE. CDR3 length: 16 residues.